The clone carrying this T cell receptor (beta chain) was found many times. The data belong to a study of T cells in Graves' hyperthyroidism and ophthalmopathy. TCR beta CDR3 sequences were amplified from RNA transcripts. Initially, a first-round RT-PCR of the TCR CDR3 employed the HTBI primer set. One entry per CDR3 protein, called by TCRdb with MiXCR from the multiplex PCR reads. The sample lists 490,000 or so distinct CDR3 sequences; 15% to 20% were seen once. This CDR3 contains 17 residues. Looked up from germline, CDR1 is MDHEN and CDR2 is SYDVKM. Unmatched junction bases numbered 15, after V lost 8 bases and J lost 4 bases.

The clonotype originates from a woman in her thirties with Graves' ophthalmopathy. The chain couples TRBV28 to TRBJ2-3, with 10 bases aligning to TRBD2. Sequenced sample: blood. The CDR3 is CASFPLSVAGGSDTQYF. CDR3 nucleotide sequence: TGTGCCAGCTTCCCCCTCTCGGTAGCGGGAGGATCAGATACGCAGTATTTT.